A selection of T cell receptor beta chains follows, all from one sample in a study of sequential checkpoint blockade in melanoma. Clones were read by immunoSEQ multiplex PCR, and TCRdb kept only the in-frame ones, dropping some. The profile covers approximately 21,000 clones, with 65% to 90% appearing a single time and around 50% taken by the ten largest. Material: CD8+ T cells sorted from blood (inferred from file names), obtained from a patient given nivolumab and ipilimumab in sequence. The receptors here all came from a human donor with melanoma. CDR3s include the opening cysteine and the closing phenylalanine or tryptophan. Fields, in order: clone size, V gene, D gene, J gene, CDR3 protein, CDR3 DNA. The D gene is left open where the match is weak. Some rows have no size entry. The others give once, few or many, or a class for an expanded clone.

NA	TRBV28	NA	TRBJ1-2	CASSPGTTENYGYTF	TGTGCCAGCAGTCCAGGGACAACCGAGAACTATGGCTACACCTTC
few	TRBV4-2	NA	TRBJ2-3	CASSQEEDSRDTQYF	TGTGCCAGCAGCCAAGAGGAGGACTCACGGGATACGCAGTATTTT
NA	TRBV28	TRBD1	TRBJ2-2	CANSERDRAGELFF	TGTGCCAACTCGGAAAGGGACAGGGCCGGGGAGCTGTTTTTT
NA	TRBV4-1	NA	TRBJ1-1	CASSQVFPGLNTEAFF	TGCGCCAGCAGCCAAGTCTTCCCAGGGCTGAACACTGAAGCTTTCTTT
once	TRBV15	TRBD1	TRBJ1-2	CATALGQGTSNYGYTF	TGTGCCACCGCGCTGGGACAGGGGACTTCTAACTATGGCTACACCTTC
NA	TRBV4-3	NA	TRBJ1-3	CASSQVLRGRGNTIYF	TGCGCCAGCAGCCAAGTGCTCAGGGGTAGGGGAAACACCATATATTTT
NA	TRBV4-3	TRBD1	TRBJ1-2	CASSQGQGGYGYTF	TGCGCCAGCAGCCAAGGACAGGGGGGCTATGGCTACACCTTC
NA	TRBV21-1	NA	TRBJ1-4	CASSPTSGTGREKLFF	TGTGCCAGCAGTCCCACATCCGGGACAGGGCGAGAAAAACTGTTTTTT
medium-sized	TRBV28	NA	TRBJ1-6	CASSWAGANSPLHF	TGTGCCAGCAGTTGGGCGGGGGCGAATTCACCCCTCCACTTT
NA	TRBV5-5	TRBD1	TRBJ1-1	CASSLRGDRGAEAFF	TGTGCCAGCAGCTTGAGGGGAGACAGGGGCGCTGAAGCTTTCTTT
NA	TRBV6-1	NA	TRBJ2-7	CASTDYSSYEQYF	TGTGCCAGCACGGACTACTCCTCCTACGAGCAGTACTTC
NA	TRBV11-2	NA	TRBJ2-3	CASSLVGFRGIDTQYF	TGTGCCAGCAGCTTAGTAGGTTTCCGGGGAATAGATACGCAGTATTTT
NA	TRBV27	NA	TRBJ1-2	CASSLGGAGGYTF	TGTGCCAGCAGTTTAGGGGGGGCAGGGGGCTACACCTTC
NA	TRBV13	NA	TRBJ1-4	CASSTREPDEKLFF	TGTGCCAGCAGCACCCGGGAGCCCGATGAAAAACTGTTTTTT
NA	TRBV6-5	TRBD1	TRBJ2-7	CASSQGQGSSYEQYF	TGTGCCAGCAGTCAAGGACAGGGGAGCTCCTACGAGCAGTACTTC
once	TRBV7-9	TRBD2	TRBJ2-5	CASTRGGETQYF	TGTGCCAGCACCCGGGGGGGGGAGACCCAGTACTTC
NA	TRBV4-3	NA	TRBJ1-1	CASSQGFRRNTEAFF	TGCGCCAGCAGCCAAGGTTTCCGCAGGAACACTGAAGCTTTCTTT
NA	TRBV29-1	TRBD1	TRBJ1-2	CSVRPRDRLSYGYTF	TGCAGCGTCCGGCCCCGGGACAGGCTCTCTTATGGCTACACCTTC
NA	TRBV19	NA	TRBJ1-1	CASSPALSEAFF	TGTGCCAGTAGTCCCGCGCTTTCCGAAGCTTTCTTT
NA	TRBV5-8	NA	TRBJ1-4	CASSSGVGEKLFF	TGTGCCAGCAGCTCAGGGGTAGGGGAAAAACTGTTTTTT
NA	TRBV29-1	NA	TRBJ2-7	CSVAAGLAYEQYF	TGCAGCGTGGCGGCAGGGTTGGCCTACGAGCAGTACTTC
NA	TRBV5-8	NA	TRBJ2-1	CASSLGESSYNEQFF	TGTGCCAGCAGCCTCGGGGAGAGCTCCTACAATGAGCAGTTCTTC